This is a list of T cell receptor beta chains from one sample in a study of blood T cells in healthy people across ages. TCRdb analysed the 5' RACE reads with MiXCR anew, one entry per CDR3 protein. The sample has fewer than 2 million distinct CDR3 sequences; about 39% are singletons. What was sequenced was blood. These receptor sequences come from a human donor in good health. The CDR3 runs from the conserved cysteine through the conserved F or W. A D gene is named only where the DNA matches it firmly. Size is stated for part of the rows, as once, few or many counts, or as a class when the clone is expanded.

v_call	clone_size	j_call	d_call	cdr3_nt	cdr3_aa
TRBV28	.	TRBJ2-6	TRBD1	TGTGCCAGCAAACTATGGGGCAGGGGGCCCGGGGCCAACGTCCTGACTTTC	CASKLWGRGPGANVLTF
TRBV10-3	.	TRBJ1-4	TRBD1	TGTGCCATCAGTGCGGGACAGGGGTTTGAAACTAATGAAAAACTGTTTTTT	CAISAGQGFETNEKLFF
TRBV12-3/TRBV12-4	.	TRBJ1-5	.	TGTGCCAGCACCTTTGGGGGGGGGCCCCAGCATTTT	CASTFGGGPQHF
TRBV4-2	few	TRBJ1-6	.	TGTGCCAGCAGCCAAGATACGGGACTGCATAATTCACCCCTCCACTTT	CASSQDTGLHNSPLHF
TRBV29-1	few	TRBJ2-1	.	TGCAGCGGACAAATCGTAGCCTTTGAGCGGTTCTTC	CSGQIVAFERFF
TRBV20-1	.	TRBJ2-7	TRBD1	TGCAGTGCCGCCTCGGACAGGGGGCAAGGCGAGCAGTACTTC	CSAASDRGQGEQYF
TRBV4-2	.	TRBJ1-1	TRBD1	TGTGCCAGCAGCCAAGATCTGGGGGACAGGGAAGCTTTCTTT	CASSQDLGDREAFF
TRBV20-1	.	TRBJ2-3	.	TGCAGTGCCCCGATAGGGGATAGCACAGATACGCAGTATTTT	CSAPIGDSTDTQYF
TRBV4-1	.	TRBJ1-1	.	TGCGCCAGCAGCCAAGATCCCGCAGGGAAACCCACTGAAGCTTTCTTT	CASSQDPAGKPTEAFF
TRBV12-3/TRBV12-4	.	TRBJ1-2	.	TGTGCCAGCAGTCTTCTTAGGGGGGATTTAGGTGGCTACACCTTC	CASSLLRGDLGGYTF
TRBV20-1	.	TRBJ2-3	.	TGCAGTGCTAGGACCGGGGCCAGGGACCCCACAGATACGCAGTATTTT	CSARTGARDPTDTQYF
TRBV6-2/TRBV6-3	many	TRBJ2-2	TRBD2	TGTGCCAGCAAACGTAGCAGCGGGGACACCGGGGAGCTGTTTTTT	CASKRSSGDTGELFF
TRBV7-8	few	TRBJ2-5	.	TGTGCCAGCTATGATTTGGAGACCCAGTACTTC	CASYDLETQYF
TRBV12-3/TRBV12-4	.	TRBJ2-5	TRBD2	TGTGCCAGCAGTTTGGGGACTAGGTTCTCGGTGAACGTACCAAGGAACCAAGAGACCCAGTACTTC	CASSLGTRFSVNVPRNQETQYF
TRBV7-9	few	TRBJ2-3	.	TGTGCCAGCAGCGCCCCAGGGCAGGTGAGGGGCACAGATACGCAGTATTTT	CASSAPGQVRGTDTQYF
TRBV2	.	TRBJ2-3	TRBD2	TGTGCCAATCGAGCGGGGGTGACTGTAGATACGCGGTATTTT	CANRAGVTVDTRYF
TRBV7-2	.	TRBJ1-5	TRBD1	TGTGCCAGCAACGACAGGGGAGGTGGCAATCAGCCCCAGCATTTT	CASNDRGGGNQPQHF
TRBV10-3	.	TRBJ2-3	.	TGTGCCATCGGTTTAGCAGATACGCAGTATTTT	CAIGLADTQYF
TRBV4-3	few	TRBJ1-4	.	TGCGCCAGCAGCCAAGTGGGGCTTAGTAATGAAAAACTGTTTTTT	CASSQVGLSNEKLFF
TRBV20-1	.	TRBJ1-5	.	TGCAGTGCTAGACCGACCCAGGGAAATCAGCCCCAGCATTTT	CSARPTQGNQPQHF
TRBV6-6	.	TRBJ1-3	.	TGTGCCAGCAGTTACCGGGGCGACTACGGAAACACCATATATTTT	CASSYRGDYGNTIYF
TRBV5-1	.	TRBJ1-1	TRBD1	TGCGCCAGCAGCCTGGGACAGGGCAGCTTGAACACTGAAGCTTTCTTT	CASSLGQGSLNTEAFF
TRBV4-1	.	TRBJ2-7	.	TGCGCCAGCAGCCAAGGCCGCCTTGGGCGGTGGAACTCCTACGAGCAGTACTTC	CASSQGRLGRWNSYEQYF
TRBV4-2	few	TRBJ2-5	.	TGTGCCAGCAGCCCATTTATCGGGGAGCAAGAGACCCAGTACTTC	CASSPFIGEQETQYF
TRBV7-2	.	TRBJ2-4	.	TGTGCCAGCAGCCGGTACGAGGGGGTAATTCAGTACTTC	CASSRYEGVIQYF
TRBV7-9	.	TRBJ2-3	.	TGTGCCAGCAGCTTAGTCTTCGGATACACAGATACGCAGTATTTT	CASSLVFGYTDTQYF
TRBV6-2/TRBV6-3	.	TRBJ1-4	.	TGTGCCAGCCAGAGGGACACCTACGAAAAACTGTTTTTT	CASQRDTYEKLFF
TRBV7-3	.	TRBJ1-1	.	TGTGCCAGCAGACAAAACCGAGTGAACACTGAAGCTTTCTTT	CASRQNRVNTEAFF
TRBV7-8	few	TRBJ1-3	.	TGTGCCAGCAGCCCTGGTCGAGTCTCTGGAAACACCATATATTTT	CASSPGRVSGNTIYF
TRBV7-3	.	TRBJ1-1	.	TGTGCCAGCAGCCCGATACAGGGTGGTGAAGCTTTCTTT	CASSPIQGGEAFF
TRBV4-2	.	TRBJ1-2	.	TGTGCCAGCAGCCAAGATAGCGTTCGCTATGACTACACCTTC	CASSQDSVRYDYTF
TRBV29-1	.	TRBJ2-5	TRBD2	TGCAGCGTTGAAGAAATACAGACTAGCGGGGGTAGAGAGACCCAGTACTTC	CSVEEIQTSGGRETQYF
TRBV5-5	.	TRBJ2-7	TRBD1	TGTGCCAGCAGCACAACTCGACAGGGAACTCCCGAGCAGTACTTC	CASSTTRQGTPEQYF
TRBV28	.	TRBJ1-6	TRBD1	TGTGCCAGCAGGGGACAGGTGGATTCACCCCTCCACTTT	CASRGQVDSPLHF
TRBV9	few	TRBJ2-7	.	TGTGCCAGCAGCGTAGCTAGCTCCTACGAGCAGTACTTC	CASSVASSYEQYF
TRBV15	.	TRBJ2-7	TRBD1	TGTGCCACCAGCAGAGATCCCTTTCGGACAGGGGGCGTCTACGAGCAGTACTTC	CATSRDPFRTGGVYEQYF
TRBV2	.	TRBJ2-3	.	TGTGCCAGCAGGTCGGGGGATAGCACAGATACGCAGTATTTT	CASRSGDSTDTQYF
TRBV20-1	few	TRBJ1-2	TRBD1	TGCAGTGCTAGATGGACGGGCGTGGACAGGGGGAACTATGGCTACACCTTC	CSARWTGVDRGNYGYTF
TRBV29-1	many	TRBJ2-3	.	TGCAGCGTCACCCCAGCGGCCACAGATACGCAGTATTTT	CSVTPAATDTQYF
TRBV12-3/TRBV12-4	.	TRBJ2-3	TRBD2	TGTGCCAGCAGTTCAGCGGGGCTGCCCACAGATACGCAGTATTTT	CASSSAGLPTDTQYF
TRBV5-1	.	TRBJ1-2	.	TGCGCCAGCAGCTTGGGTCTAGTTTCCCCCTATGGCTACACCTTC	CASSLGLVSPYGYTF